This T cell receptor beta chain was sequenced in a study of blood T cells in healthy people across ages. Study-level points and caveats: The unsorted PBMCs prevented any conclusive comparison of naive versus antigen-experienced cells. Observed TCR beta diversity showed a strong correlation with the percentage of naive T cells as measured by flow cytometry.

This clonotype was found a few times. As yet, its antigen is unknown. Alongside a J-beta primer mix, a sample-barcoded 5' primer served in a second PCR lasting roughly 7 to 11 cycles. Tags on each cDNA molecule came from a template-switch adaptor with 12 random nucleotides. One entry per CDR3 protein, called by TCRdb with MiXCR from the 5' RACE reads. The sample holds around 1,800,000 distinct CDR3 sequences, roughly two fifths seen once. CDR1 and CDR2 from the germline V gene are ENHRY and SYGVKD. The CDR3 totals 12 residues. Trimming pared 6 bases from V and 8 bases from J, leaving 13 bases between. The rearrangement uses TRBV10-3 and TRBJ1-2, with a weak D call TRBD1 (5 bases). Sequenced material: blood. The TCR comes from a human donor in good health. The CDR3 loop reads CAISGTGVGYTF. DNA for the CDR3: TGTGCCATCAGCGGGACGGGCGTGGGCTACACCTTC.